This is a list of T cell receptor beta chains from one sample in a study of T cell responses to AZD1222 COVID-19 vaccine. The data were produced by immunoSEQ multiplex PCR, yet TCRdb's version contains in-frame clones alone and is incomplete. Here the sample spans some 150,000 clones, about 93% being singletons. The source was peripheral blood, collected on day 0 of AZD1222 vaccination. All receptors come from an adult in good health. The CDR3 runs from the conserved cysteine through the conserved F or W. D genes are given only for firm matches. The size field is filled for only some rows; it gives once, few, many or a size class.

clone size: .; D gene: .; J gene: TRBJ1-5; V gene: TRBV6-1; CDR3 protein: CASSSQGYNQPQHF; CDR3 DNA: TGTGCCAGCAGTAGCCAGGGGTACAATCAGCCCCAGCATTTT
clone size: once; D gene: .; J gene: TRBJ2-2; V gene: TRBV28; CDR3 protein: CASTLSSRGNTGELFF; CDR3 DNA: TGTGCCAGCACCCTCTCATCCCGCGGGAACACCGGGGAGCTGTTTTTT
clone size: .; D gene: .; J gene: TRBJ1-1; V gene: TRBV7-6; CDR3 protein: CASRGLTTEAFF; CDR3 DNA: TGTGCCAGCAGGGGCCTGACCACTGAAGCTTTCTTT
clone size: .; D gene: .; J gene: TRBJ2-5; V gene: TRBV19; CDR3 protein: CATSRTREKETQYF; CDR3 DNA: TGTGCCACCTCCCGGACCCGCGAAAAAGAGACCCAGTACTTC
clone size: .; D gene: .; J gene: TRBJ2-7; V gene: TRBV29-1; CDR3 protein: CSAGGTRRDEQYF; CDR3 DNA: TGCAGCGCTGGAGGGACCAGGAGGGACGAGCAGTACTTC
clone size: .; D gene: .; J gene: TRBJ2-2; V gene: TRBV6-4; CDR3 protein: CASSLDRNTGELFF; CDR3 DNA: TGTGCCAGCAGCTTGGACAGAAACACCGGGGAGCTGTTTTTT
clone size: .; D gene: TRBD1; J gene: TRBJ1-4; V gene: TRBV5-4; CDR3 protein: CASSPAQGALTNEKLFF; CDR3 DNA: TGTGCCAGCAGCCCTGCACAGGGGGCGTTGACTAATGAAAAACTGTTTTTT
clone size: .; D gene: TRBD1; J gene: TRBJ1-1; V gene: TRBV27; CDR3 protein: CASSLKDRGATEAFF; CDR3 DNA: TGTGCCAGCAGTTTAAAGGACAGGGGGGCCACTGAAGCTTTCTTT
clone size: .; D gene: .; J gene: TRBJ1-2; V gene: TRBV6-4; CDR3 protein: CASSDSGYGYTF; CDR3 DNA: TGTGCCAGCAGTGACTCGGGCTATGGCTACACCTTC
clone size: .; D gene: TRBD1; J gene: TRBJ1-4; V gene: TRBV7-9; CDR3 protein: CASSLRTGGNEKLFF; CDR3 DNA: TGTGCCAGCAGCCTCCGGACAGGGGGAAATGAAAAACTGTTTTTT
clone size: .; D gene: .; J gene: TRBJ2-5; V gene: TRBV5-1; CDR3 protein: CASSFGTTQETQYF; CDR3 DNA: TGCGCCAGCAGCTTTGGGACAACTCAAGAGACCCAGTACTTC
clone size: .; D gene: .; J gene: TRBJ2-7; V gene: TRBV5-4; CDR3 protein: CASSPGGQAPYEQYF; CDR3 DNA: TGTGCCAGCAGCCCTGGAGGGCAGGCCCCCTACGAGCAGTACTTC
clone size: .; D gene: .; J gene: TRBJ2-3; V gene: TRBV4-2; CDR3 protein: CASSQDRSTDTQYF; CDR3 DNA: TGTGCCAGCAGCCAAGACAGAAGCACAGATACGCAGTATTTT
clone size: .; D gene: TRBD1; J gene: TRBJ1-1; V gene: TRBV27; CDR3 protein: CASRPGGYTEAFF; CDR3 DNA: TGTGCCAGCCGACCAGGGGGCTACACTGAAGCTTTCTTT
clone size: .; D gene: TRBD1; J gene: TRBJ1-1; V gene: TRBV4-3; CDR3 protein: CASSQDGTANTEAFF; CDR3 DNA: TGCGCCAGCAGCCAAGATGGGACAGCGAACACTGAAGCTTTCTTT
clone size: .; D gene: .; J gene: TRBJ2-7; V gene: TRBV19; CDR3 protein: CASSIGGSYEQYF; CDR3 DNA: TGTGCCAGTAGTATAGGCGGCAGCTACGAGCAGTACTTC
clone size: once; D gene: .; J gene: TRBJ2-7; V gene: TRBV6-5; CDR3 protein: CASSYLLGYEQYF; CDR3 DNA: TGTGCCAGCAGTTACCTCCTGGGTTACGAGCAGTACTTC
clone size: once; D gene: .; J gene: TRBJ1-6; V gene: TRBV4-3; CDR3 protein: CASSQDRVGWGRNNSPLHF; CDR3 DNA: TGCGCCAGCAGCCAAGATCGGGTGGGGTGGGGAAGGAATAATTCACCCCTCCACTTT
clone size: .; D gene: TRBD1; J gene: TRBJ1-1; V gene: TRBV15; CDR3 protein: CATRDRDSPRRTEAFF; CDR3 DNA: TGTGCCACCAGGGACAGGGACTCCCCCCGGAGGACTGAAGCTTTCTTT
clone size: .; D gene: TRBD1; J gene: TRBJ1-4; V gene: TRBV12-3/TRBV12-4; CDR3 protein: CASGGQGFEKLFF; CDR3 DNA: TGTGCCAGCGGCGGACAGGGATTCGAAAAACTGTTTTTT
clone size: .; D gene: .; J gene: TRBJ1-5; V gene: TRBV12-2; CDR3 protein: CASRLGVTGGRGGNQPQHF; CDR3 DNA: TGTGCAAGTCGCTTAGGGGTGACAGGGGGTAGGGGTGGCAATCAGCCCCAGCATTTT
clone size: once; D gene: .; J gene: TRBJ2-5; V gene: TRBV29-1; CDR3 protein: CSVGPQETQYF; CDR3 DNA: TGCAGCGTTGGACCTCAAGAGACCCAGTACTTC
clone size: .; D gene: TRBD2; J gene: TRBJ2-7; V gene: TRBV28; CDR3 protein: CASSSGGRWYEQYF; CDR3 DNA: TGTGCCAGCAGCTCGGGGGGACGATGGTACGAGCAGTACTTC
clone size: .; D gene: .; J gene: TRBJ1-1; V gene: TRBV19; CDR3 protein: CASKSNTEAFF; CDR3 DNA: TGTGCCAGTAAATCTAACACTGAAGCTTTCTTT
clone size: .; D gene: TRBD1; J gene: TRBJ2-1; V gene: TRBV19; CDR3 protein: CASSTGQEFNEQFF; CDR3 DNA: TGTGCCAGTAGTACTGGACAGGAGTTCAATGAGCAGTTCTTC
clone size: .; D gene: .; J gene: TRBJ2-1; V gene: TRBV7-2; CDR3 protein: CASSGGRDGKVEQFF; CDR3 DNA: TGTGCCAGCAGCGGGGGGCGGGACGGGAAAGTTGAGCAGTTCTTC
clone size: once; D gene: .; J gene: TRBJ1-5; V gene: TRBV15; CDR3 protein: CATSRDLAAARPQHF; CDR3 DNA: TGTGCCACCAGCAGAGATCTGGCGGCGGCTAGGCCCCAGCATTTT
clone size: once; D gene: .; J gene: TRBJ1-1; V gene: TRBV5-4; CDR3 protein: CASSLAGYTEAFF; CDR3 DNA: TGTGCCAGCAGCTTGGCGGGGTACACTGAAGCTTTCTTT
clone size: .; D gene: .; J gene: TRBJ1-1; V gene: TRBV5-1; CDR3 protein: CASSFTLNTEAFF; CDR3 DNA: TGCGCCAGCAGCTTTACATTGAACACTGAAGCTTTCTTT
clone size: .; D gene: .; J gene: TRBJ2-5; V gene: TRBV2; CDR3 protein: CASSNRDPETQYF; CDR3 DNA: TGTGCCAGCAGCAACCGGGACCCGGAGACCCAGTACTTC
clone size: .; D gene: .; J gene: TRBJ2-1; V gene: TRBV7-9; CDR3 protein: CASSLAQGSPLYNEQFF; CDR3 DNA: TGTGCCAGCAGCTTAGCGCAGGGGTCCCCACTCTACAATGAGCAGTTCTTC
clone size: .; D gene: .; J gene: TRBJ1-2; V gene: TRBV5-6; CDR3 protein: CASSPGGGIYTF; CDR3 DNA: TGTGCCAGCAGCCCCGGCGGAGGGATCTACACCTTC
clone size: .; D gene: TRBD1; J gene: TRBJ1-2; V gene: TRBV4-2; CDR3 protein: CASSADRANYGYTF; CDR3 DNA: TGTGCCAGCAGCGCCGACAGGGCCAACTATGGCTACACCTTC
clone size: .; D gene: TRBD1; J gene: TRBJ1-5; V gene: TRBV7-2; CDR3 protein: CASSWDRGNQPQHF; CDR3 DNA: TGTGCCAGCAGTTGGGACAGGGGCAATCAGCCCCAGCATTTT
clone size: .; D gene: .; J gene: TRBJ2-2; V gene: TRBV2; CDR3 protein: CASSVGRNTGELFF; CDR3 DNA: TGTGCCAGCAGTGTTGGCAGAAACACCGGGGAGCTGTTTTTT
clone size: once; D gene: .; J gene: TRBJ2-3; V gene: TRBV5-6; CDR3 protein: CASSSRQTSTDTQYF; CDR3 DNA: TGTGCCAGCAGCTCTCGACAGACTAGCACAGATACGCAGTATTTT
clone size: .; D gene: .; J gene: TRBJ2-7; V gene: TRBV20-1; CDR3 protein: CSASHYEQYF; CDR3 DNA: TGCAGTGCGAGTCACTACGAGCAGTACTTC
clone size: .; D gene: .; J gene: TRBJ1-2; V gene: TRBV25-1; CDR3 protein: CASSDPRTSGGYTF; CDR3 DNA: TGTGCCAGCAGTGACCCGCGGACCTCCGGGGGCTACACCTTC
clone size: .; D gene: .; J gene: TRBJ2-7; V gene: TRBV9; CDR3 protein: CASSGGLTPREQYF; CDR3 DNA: TGTGCCAGCAGCGGGGGACTCACTCCTCGGGAGCAGTACTTC
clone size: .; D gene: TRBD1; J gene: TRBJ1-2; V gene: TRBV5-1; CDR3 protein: CASSLSRGSRGYTF; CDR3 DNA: TGCGCCAGCAGCTTGAGCAGGGGGTCCCGTGGCTACACCTTC
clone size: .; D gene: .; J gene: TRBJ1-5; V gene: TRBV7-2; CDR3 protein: CASSLASGNQPQHF; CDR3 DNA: TGTGCCAGCAGCTTAGCCTCTGGGAACCAGCCCCAGCATTTT
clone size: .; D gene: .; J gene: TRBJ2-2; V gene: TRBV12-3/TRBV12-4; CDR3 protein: CADEDNTGELFF; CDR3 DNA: TGTGCCGACGAGGACAACACCGGGGAGCTGTTTTTT
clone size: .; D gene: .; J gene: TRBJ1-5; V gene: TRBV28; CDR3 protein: CASSSHPGSNQPQHF; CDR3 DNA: TGTGCCAGCAGTTCACACCCGGGTAGCAATCAGCCCCAGCATTTT
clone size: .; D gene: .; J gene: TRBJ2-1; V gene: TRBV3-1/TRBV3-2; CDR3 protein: CASSQASLAQFF; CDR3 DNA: TGTGCCAGCAGCCAAGCCTCCCTTGCGCAGTTCTTC
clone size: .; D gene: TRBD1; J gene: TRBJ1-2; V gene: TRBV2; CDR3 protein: CASSGLSGGTKGYTF; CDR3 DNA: TGTGCCAGCAGTGGCCTCTCAGGGGGCACGAAGGGCTACACCTTC